Listed here are 14 T cell receptor beta chains from one sample, sequenced in a study of identical twins. TCRdb recomputed calls from the 5' RACE reads with MiXCR, one row per CDR3 protein. The sample includes 700,000 or so distinct CDR3 sequences, approximately 22% of them seen just once. The sample was also linked to a second study, of T cells expressing NK-cell markers.

The sample comprised PBMCs. The source of these receptors is a woman aged 18-29 years in good health.

This clonotype showed up just a few times. The CDR3 nucleotides are TGTGCCAGCAGCGGAATAGACCGAATCCACGAGCAGTACTTC. Translating it yields CASSGIDRIHEQYF. The chain is built from TRBV7-2 and TRBJ2-7; D not resolved. The germline V gene encodes CDR1 SGHTA and CDR2 FQGNSA. Trimming shortened V by 5 bases and J by 5 bases, and 16 bases separated the two germline ends. The CDR3 covers 14 residues.

The rearrangement uses TRBV11-2 and TRBJ1-2, with D unresolved. The CDR3 is made up of 14 amino acids. Germline CDR1 reads SGHAT; CDR2 reads FQNNGV. Trimming removed 1 base from V and 5 bases from J, with 11 bases in between. The CDR3 region has the DNA TGTGCCAGCAGCTTAGGCCCCCCTAGATATGGCTACACCTTC. It is translated as CASSLGPPRYGYTF.

This clonotype was observed a handful of times. V usage is TRBV25-1 and J usage is TRBJ1-2; 9 nucleotides line up with TRBD1. Trimming took 3 bases from V and 2 from J; bases not matched to a gene: 7. Germline V CDR1 and CDR2: MGHDK, SYGVNS. The CDR3 length is 16 residues. For the CDR3, the DNA is TGTGCCAGCAGTGACTCACCCGGGACAGGGAACTATGGCTACACCTTC. Its translation: CASSDSPGTGNYGYTF.

This clonotype was seen a handful of times. The chain joins TRBV15 to TRBJ2-7, with a possible D match to TRBD2 (6 bases). The CDR3 is 20 residues long. V was pared by 5 bases and J by 6 bases, with 35 bases between. Germline lookup yields CDR1 LNHNV and CDR2 YYDKDF (reference sequence). The CDR3 nucleotides are TGTGCCACCAGCCGCCCTTACGGGAAGGGCCGTCCCCTGTACGGGAGCGAGCAGTACTTC. Translating it yields CATSRPYGKGRPLYGSEQYF.

The chain uses TRBV5-4 and TRBJ2-2; 12 bases are a match to TRBD1. The CDR3 totals 17 residues. CDR1 is SGHNT, CDR2 YYREEE, per germline (reference sequence). V was clipped by 3 bases and J by 5 bases; unmatched bases: 8. CDR3 residues: CASSSGTGGALTGELFF. DNA of the CDR3: TGTGCCAGCAGCTCAGGGACAGGGGGCGCGTTGACCGGGGAGCTGTTTTTT.

The DNA of the CDR3 is TGCAGTGCTAGAACGGGAGATCCAGATACGCAGTATTTT. Residues: CSARTGDPDTQYF. The rearrangement links TRBV20-1 to TRBJ2-3; D may be TRBD2 (6 bases). CDR3 length: 13 amino acids. Trimming took off 2 bases at V and 4 bases at J, with 10 bases between the two ends. Per germline, CDR1 DFQATT and CDR2 SNEGSKA (reference sequence).

This clonotype was seen a handful of times. V is TRBV29-1 and J is TRBJ1-2; D gene uncertain. The CDR3 is made up of 11 amino acids. The V gene's germline CDR1 is SQVTM and CDR2 ANQGSEA. The V and J ends lost 7 bases and 2 bases respectively, with 8 bases between them. CDR3 sequence reads: CSATENYGYTF. Here the CDR3 DNA reads TGCAGCGCGACGGAGAACTATGGCTACACCTTC.

CDR3 nucleotides: TGTGCCAGCAGCCAAGGGGACTCTGGAAACACCATATATTTT. Its translation: CASSQGDSGNTIYF. The chain is built from TRBV7-6 and TRBJ1-3, with a possible D match to TRBD1 (5 bases). CDR3 length: 14 amino acids. V lost 5 bases, J lost 0 bases, and 8 bases lay in between. Per the germline V gene, CDR1 is SGHVS and CDR2 is FNYEAQ.

The chain uses TRBV24-1 and TRBJ2-3; TRBD2 aligns across 11 bases. This CDR3 is 17 amino acids long. V shed 3 bases, J shed 2 bases, and the junction held 6 bases outside the gene matches. The germline V gene encodes CDR1 KGHDR and CDR2 SFDVKD. The CDR3 spells CATSDPGTSGNTDTQYF. Written as DNA, the CDR3 is TGTGCCACCAGTGATCCCGGGACTAGCGGCAACACAGATACGCAGTATTTT.

V is TRBV6-4 and J is TRBJ2-1, with TRBD2 matching over 11 bases. The CDR3 covers 15 residues. V shed 7 bases and J 7 bases; nucleotides not matched to a gene: 9. Germline V gene lookup returns CDR1 MRHNA and CDR2 SNTAGT. CDR3 DNA: TGTGCCAGCAAGTCTGTAGCGGGAGGGCGGAATGAGCAGTTCTTC. Its translation: CASKSVAGGRNEQFF.

This clonotype was picked up a small number of times. The chain combines TRBV20-1 with TRBJ2-1; 7 bases are a match to TRBD2. CDR3 length: 14 amino acids. Per the germline V gene, CDR1 is DFQATT and CDR2 is SNEGSKA (reference sequence). The V and J ends lost 4 bases and 1 base, in that order; junction bases with no gene match: 4. CDR3 residues: CSANRDYSYNEQFF. In DNA, the CDR3 is TGCAGTGCTAACCGGGACTATTCCTACAATGAGCAGTTCTTC.

This clonotype was counted between two and nine times. This sequence joins TRBV10-3 and TRBJ2-1, with 7 positions matching TRBD2. Germline V gene data show CDR1 as ENHRY and CDR2 as SYGVKD. The length of the CDR3 is 18 residues. Trimming took 1 base from V and 2 from J; bases not matched to a gene: 11. For the CDR3, the DNA is TGTGCCATCAGTGAGTTCCTATCCCCTAGCGGACCCTACAATGAGCAGTTCTTC. Its translation: CAISEFLSPSGPYNEQFF.

This rearrangement joins TRBV20-1 to TRBJ2-3; 10 bases match TRBD2. CDR1 DFQATT and CDR2 SNEGSKA come from the germline V gene (reference sequence). The CDR3 is made up of 14 amino acids. V was clipped by 5 bases and J by 2 bases; unmatched bases: 4. Written as DNA, the CDR3 is TGCAGTGCTGAAGCGGGGGGGTTCACAGATACGCAGTATTTT. Encoded protein: CSAEAGGFTDTQYF.

The gene calls are TRBV27 and TRBJ2-3, with D perhaps being TRBD1 or TRBD2 (6 bases each). Germline V gene sequence: CDR1 MNHEY, CDR2 SMNVEV (reference sequence). V was pared by 5 bases and J by 4 bases, with 22 bases between. The CDR3 totals 17 residues. CDR3 loop: CASSPEHLGRGADTQYF. The CDR3 bases are TGTGCCAGCAGTCCAGAGCACCTGGGAAGGGGGGCAGATACGCAGTATTTT.